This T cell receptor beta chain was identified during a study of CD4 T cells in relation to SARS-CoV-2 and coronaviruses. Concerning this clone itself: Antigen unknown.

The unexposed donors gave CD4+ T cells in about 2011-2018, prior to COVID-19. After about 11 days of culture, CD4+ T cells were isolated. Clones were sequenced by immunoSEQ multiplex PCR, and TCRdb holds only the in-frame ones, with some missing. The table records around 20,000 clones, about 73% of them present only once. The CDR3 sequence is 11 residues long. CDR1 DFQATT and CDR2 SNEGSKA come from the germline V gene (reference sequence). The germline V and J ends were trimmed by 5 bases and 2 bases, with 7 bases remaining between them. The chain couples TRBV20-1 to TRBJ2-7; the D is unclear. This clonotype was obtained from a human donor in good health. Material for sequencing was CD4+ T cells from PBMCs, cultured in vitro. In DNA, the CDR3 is TGCAGTGCTCGTGGACCCTACGAGCAGTACTTC. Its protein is CSARGPYEQYF.